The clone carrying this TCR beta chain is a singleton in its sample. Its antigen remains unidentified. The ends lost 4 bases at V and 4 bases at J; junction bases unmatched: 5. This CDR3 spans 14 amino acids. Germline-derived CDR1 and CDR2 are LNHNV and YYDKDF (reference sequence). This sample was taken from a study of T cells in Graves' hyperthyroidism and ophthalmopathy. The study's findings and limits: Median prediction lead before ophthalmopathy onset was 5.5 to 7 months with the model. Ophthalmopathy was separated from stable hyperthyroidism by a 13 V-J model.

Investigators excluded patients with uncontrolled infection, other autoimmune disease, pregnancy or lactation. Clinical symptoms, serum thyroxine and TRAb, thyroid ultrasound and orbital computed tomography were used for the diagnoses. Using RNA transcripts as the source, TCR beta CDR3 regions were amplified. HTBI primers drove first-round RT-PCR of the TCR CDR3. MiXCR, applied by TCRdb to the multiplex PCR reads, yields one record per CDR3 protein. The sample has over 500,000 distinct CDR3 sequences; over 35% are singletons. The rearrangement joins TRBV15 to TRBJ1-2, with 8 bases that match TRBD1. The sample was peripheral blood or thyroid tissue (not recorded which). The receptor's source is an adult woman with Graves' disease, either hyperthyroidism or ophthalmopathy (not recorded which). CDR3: CATSTETGAYGYTF. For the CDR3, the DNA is TGTGCCACCAGCACCGAGACAGGGGCCTATGGCTACACCTTC.